The 30 T cell receptor beta chains below all came from one sample that was sequenced in a study of cytomegalovirus exposure and HLA in healthy donors. In the PCR, 60 Vbeta and 13 Jbeta primers were used. Only in-frame clones appear in the TCRdb table, and some are missing; sequencing was by immunoSEQ multiplex PCR. The sample comprises roughly 140,000 clones, around 73% of which are singletons, and around 3% rests with the top ten. The sample consisted of PBMCs. Source of these receptors: a female donor in good health and CMV-seronegative.

The gene calls are TRBV7-2 and TRBJ2-3, with TRBD2 matching 9 bases. Trimming cost V 5 bases and J 6 bases; bases outside gene matches: 6. From germline, CDR1 is SGHTA and CDR2 FQGNSA. The CDR3 is 14 amino acids. The CDR3 DNA sequence: TGTGCCAGCAGCCTCGGGACTAGCTGGGATACGCAGTATTTT. Translated, it gives CASSLGTSWDTQYF.

J is TRBJ1-2 and V is TRBV9; TRBD1 is a possible D gene (6 bases). CDR1 is SGDLS, CDR2 YYNGEE, per germline. The germline V and J ends were trimmed by 7 bases and 8 bases, with 15 bases remaining between them. The CDR3 runs 12 residues. In nucleotides, the CDR3 is TGTGCCAGCCACAGGGCCGGAGGCGGCTACACCTTC. Its translation is CASHRAGGGYTF.

The chain is built from TRBV7-9 and TRBJ1-1; D remains ambiguous. The V gene lost 1 base and the J gene lost 10 bases, with 10 bases spanning the gap. Per germline, CDR1 SEHNR and CDR2 FQNEAQ (reference sequence). The length of the CDR3 is 12 residues. This CDR3 is CASSLDWHPAFF. The DNA for the CDR3 is TGTGCCAGCAGCTTAGATTGGCACCCAGCTTTCTTT.

V gene TRBV9 combines with J gene TRBJ1-1; D not certain. This CDR3 has 15 amino acids. The V and J ends lost 0 bases and 0 bases respectively, with 9 bases between them. Looked up from germline, CDR1 is SGDLS and CDR2 is YYNGEE. This CDR3 reads CASSVGPRMNTEAFF. The CDR3, as DNA: TGTGCCAGCAGCGTAGGCCCCAGGATGAACACTGAAGCTTTCTTT.

This chain connects TRBV5-1 to TRBJ2-1, with D possibly TRBD1 on 5 matching bases. The germline V gene encodes CDR1 SGHRS and CDR2 YFSETQ. The CDR3 extends over 16 amino acids. With 0 bases removed from V and 3 bases from J, the gap between germline ends came to 13 bases. The CDR3 DNA sequence: TGCGCCAGCAGCTTGGTAGGTCAGGGAAACTACAATGAGCAGTTCTTC. Protein: CASSLVGQGNYNEQFF. Based on the CDR3 plus reference TRBV5-1 and TRBJ2-1, the full variable domain is KAGVTQTPRYLIKTRGQQVTLSCSPISGHRSVSWYQQTPGQGLQFLFEYFSETQRNKGNFPGRFSGRQFSNSRSEMNVSTLELGDSALYLCASSLVGQGNYNEQFFGPGTRLTVL.

This chain links TRBV5-6 with TRBJ1-6; 12 bases align to TRBD1. Germline values: CDR1 SGHDT, CDR2 YYEEEE. The CDR3 has 17 residues. The trim removed 1 base at V and 8 bases at J, leaving 7 bases unmatched. CDR3 amino acids: CASSLTGQGALHSPLHF. The CDR3 bases are TGTGCCAGCAGCTTGACGGGACAGGGGGCCCTTCATTCACCCCTCCACTTT. Filled out from reference TRBV5-6 and TRBJ1-6, the complete variable domain reads DAGVTQSPTHLIKTRGQQVTLRCSPKSGHDTVSWYQQALGQGPQFIFQYYEEEERQRGNFPDRFSGHQFPNYSSELNVNALLLGDSALYLCASSLTGQGALHSPLHFGNGTRLTVT.

The chain joins TRBV30 to TRBJ1-2; 7 nucleotides match TRBD1. The junction had 11 bases not matched to a gene; V was cut back by 2 bases and J by 2 bases. Germline V gene data show CDR1 as GTSNPN and CDR2 as SVGIG (reference sequence). The length of the CDR3 is 16 residues. The DNA for the CDR3 is TGTGCCTGGAGTAGCCCCTACTTGGGACAGAACTATGGCTACACCTTC. It specifies CAWSSPYLGQNYGYTF.

The chain is built from TRBV11-1 and TRBJ2-3; 7 nucleotides agree with TRBD2. Germline V gene data show CDR1 as SGHAT and CDR2 as FQDESV (reference sequence). V lost 4 bases and J lost 5; bases outside the gene matches: 6. This CDR3 region has 14 residues. CDR3 nucleotide sequence: TGTGCCAGCAGCTCAACTAGCGCCGGAGATACGCAGTATTTT. Amino acid sequence: CASSSTSAGDTQYF.

The chain links TRBV7-8 to TRBJ1-1, with 12 bases identical to TRBD1. V lost 0 bases to trimming and J lost 5 bases; unmatched junction nucleotides: 4. The CDR3 contains 16 residues. Per the germline V gene, CDR1 is SGHVS and CDR2 is FQNEAQ. The CDR3 reads CASSLAGQGAWTEAFF. The CDR3 nucleotides read TGTGCCAGCAGCTTAGCGGGACAGGGGGCTTGGACTGAAGCTTTCTTT.

The chain uses TRBV29-1 and TRBJ2-5; 13 bases are shared with TRBD2. The CDR3 spans 15 residues. Trimming removed 7 bases from V and 5 bases from J; junction bases left unmatched: 10. Germline lookup yields CDR1 SQVTM and CDR2 ANQGSEA. As DNA, the CDR3 is TGCAGCGCCCCGGGACTAGCGGGATCCTTGGAGACCCAGTACTTC. It codes for CSAPGLAGSLETQYF.

This clone showed up just a few times. This sequence joins TRBV4-1 and TRBJ1-1, with D possibly matching TRBD1 (6 bases). Germline-derived CDR1 and CDR2 are MGHRA and YSYEKL. This CDR3 comprises 15 residues. Trimming removed 2 bases at V and 0 bases at J, with 10 bases between. The CDR3 here is CASSQHRAVNTEAFF. The CDR3 DNA follows: TGCGCCAGCAGCCAACACAGGGCTGTGAACACTGAAGCTTTCTTT.

The rearrangement links TRBV29-1 to TRBJ2-2; TRBD1 matches 10 bases. Germline CDR1 and CDR2: SQVTM and ANQGSEA. Losses at the gene ends were 7 bases for V and 5 bases for J; bases not matched to a gene: 7. This CDR3 region has 14 residues. The CDR3 sequence is CSGQGALGTGELFF. In nucleotides, the CDR3 is TGCAGCGGACAGGGGGCTTTGGGTACCGGGGAGCTGTTTTTT.

CDR3 bases: TGTGCCAGCACCCCGGACAGGGCCTATAATTCACCCCTCCACTTT. It translates to CASTPDRAYNSPLHF. The chain is built from TRBV6-1 and TRBJ1-6; TRBD1 matches at 8 bases. Germline-derived CDR1 and CDR2 are MNHNS and SASEGT. The CDR3 extends over 15 amino acids. V gave up 7 bases and J gave up 2 bases; unmatched junction bases: 4.

The chain carries TRBV10-3 and TRBJ2-2; TRBD2 aligns across 9 bases. V lost 6 bases and J lost 3; bases outside the gene matches: 5. The CDR3 has 15 residues. In germline, CDR1 is ENHRY, CDR2 SYGVKD. The CDR3 sequence: CAISRLAGDTGELFF. CDR3 bases: TGTGCCATCAGCCGTTTAGCGGGAGACACCGGGGAGCTGTTTTTT.

This clone was detected only a few times. The chain employs TRBV5-4 and TRBJ2-7, with D unclear. There are 14 residues in the CDR3. The germline V gene encodes CDR1 SGHNT and CDR2 YYREEE (reference sequence). Trimming removed 0 bases from V and 3 bases from J, with 10 bases in between. CDR3 residues: CASSLAGSHYEQYF. The CDR3 region has the DNA TGTGCCAGCAGCTTGGCGGGTAGCCACTACGAGCAGTACTTC.

The chain has TRBV27 and TRBJ1-2; maybe TRBD1 (5 bases). Trimming took 3 bases from V and 6 from J, leaving 11 bases between them. Germline values: CDR1 MNHEY, CDR2 SMNVEV (reference sequence). This CDR3 has 13 amino acids. CDR3 sequence reads: CASSFGRANGYTF. In nucleotides, the CDR3 is TGTGCCAGCAGTTTTGGCAGGGCCAATGGCTACACCTTC.

The genes are TRBV29-1 and TRBJ2-7; 9 nucleotides line up with TRBD2. Unmatched junction bases numbered 6, after V lost 2 bases and J lost 4 bases. Germline loops: CDR1 SQVTM, CDR2 ANQGSEA. CDR3 size: 14 residues. In DNA, the CDR3 is TGCAGCGTTGAAACGCCTAGCGGGGAATACGAGCAGTACTTC. Its translation: CSVETPSGEYEQYF.

This clone occurred once. The chain couples TRBV4-2 to TRBJ2-7, with D perhaps TRBD1 (6 bases). The germline V gene encodes CDR1 LGHNA and CDR2 YNFKEQ. This CDR3 is 12 amino acids long. The V and J ends lost 2 bases and 8 bases respectively, with 10 bases between them. The CDR3 region has the DNA TGTGCCAGCAGCCAAACCCAGGGGAAGCAGTACTTC. Translated, it gives CASSQTQGKQYF.

The gene calls are TRBV19 and TRBJ2-1; D not certain. The V end was cut by 1 base, the J end by 0 bases, with 13 bases between. The CDR3 loop spans 17 amino acids. Germline values: CDR1 LNHDA, CDR2 SQIVND (reference sequence). The CDR3, as DNA: TGTGCCAGTAGTATAGCCCACCTTAGTTTCTCCTACAATGAGCAGTTCTTC. It translates to CASSIAHLSFSYNEQFF. The full variable domain, with the rest looked up from reference TRBV19 and TRBJ2-1, is DGGITQSPKYLFRKEGQNVTLSCEQNLNHDAMYWYRQDPGQGLRLIYYSQIVNDFQKGDIAEGYSVSREKKESFPLTVTSAQKNPTAFYLCASSIAHLSFSYNEQFFGPGTRLTVL.

This clone showed up just a few times. The J gene is TRBJ1-4, the V gene TRBV9; D gene unclear. Trimming pared 0 bases from V and 3 bases from J, leaving 9 bases between. The CDR3 length is 15 residues. CDR1 is SGDLS, CDR2 YYNGEE, per germline. CDR3 nucleotides: TGTGCCAGCAGCGTAGCGGCAGGCTCTAATGAAAAACTGTTTTTT. This encodes CASSVAAGSNEKLFF.

This chain links TRBV29-1 with TRBJ2-3, with D hard to call. V lost 4 bases and J lost 2, with 13 bases in between. CDR3 length: 14 residues. Germline V CDR1 and CDR2: SQVTM, ANQGSEA. CDR3 sequence reads: CSVGQTRSTDTQYF. CDR3 in DNA: TGCAGCGTTGGGCAGACAAGGTCCACAGATACGCAGTATTTT.

The chain carries TRBV6-5 and TRBJ2-7; possibly TRBD1 for D (5 bases). The V and J ends lost 0 bases and 1 base respectively, with 10 bases between them. Germline-derived CDR1 and CDR2 are MNHEY and SVGAGI. The CDR3 runs to 15 residues. DNA of the CDR3: TGTGCCAGCAGTTACTCCCCCGACAGTTCCTACGAGCAGTACTTC. As protein: CASSYSPDSSYEQYF.

The rearrangement joins TRBV28 to TRBJ2-1; possibly TRBD2 for D (5 bases). V lost 6 bases and J lost 1, with 19 bases in between. This CDR3 has 17 residues. The germline CDR1 and CDR2 sequences are MDHEN and SYDVKM. CDR3 sequence: CASSTYSLGRSYNEQFF. The CDR3 nucleotides read TGTGCCAGCAGCACCTATAGCCTGGGGAGATCCTACAATGAGCAGTTCTTC. Full variable domain (missing parts from reference TRBV28 and TRBJ2-1): DVKVTQSSRYLVKRTGEKVFLECVQDMDHENMFWYRQDPGLGLRLIYFSYDVKMKEKGDIPEGYSVSREKKERFSLILESASTNQTSMYLCASSTYSLGRSYNEQFFGPGTRLTVL.

V gene TRBV29-1 combines with J gene TRBJ2-7; the match to TRBD1 covers 7 bases. The CDR3 sequence is 16 residues long. Losses at the gene ends were 6 bases for V and 2 bases for J; bases not matched to a gene: 16. Germline CDR1 and CDR2: SQVTM and ANQGSEA. CDR3 loop: CSVRKDNRDSAYEQYF. The CDR3 bases are TGCAGCGTGAGAAAAGACAACCGGGACAGCGCCTACGAGCAGTACTTC.

This clone was observed once. CDR3 region: CASSYSELAAYEQYF. The CDR3 bases are TGTGCCAGCAGTTACTCTGAACTAGCGGCCTACGAGCAGTACTTC. The chain links TRBV6-5 to TRBJ2-7; 8 positions agree with TRBD2. V shed 0 bases, J shed 2 bases, and the junction held 3 bases outside the gene matches. From germline, CDR1 is MNHEY and CDR2 SVGAGI. The CDR3 is made up of 15 amino acids.

V and J are TRBV9 and TRBJ2-1; D is perhaps TRBD2 (5 bases). V was trimmed by 0 bases and J by 10 bases, leaving 11 bases between them. The CDR3 sequence is 13 residues long. Germline loops: CDR1 SGDLS, CDR2 YYNGEE. CDR3 sequence (DNA): TGTGCCAGCAGCGTAGCGGGTCGGGAAGAGCAGTTCTTC. Protein: CASSVAGREEQFF. Variable domain in full (rest from reference TRBV9 and TRBJ2-1): DSGVTQTPKHLITATGQRVTLRCSPRSGDLSVYWYQQSLDQGLQFLIQYYNGEERAKGNILERFSAQQFPDLHSELNLSSLELGDSALYFCASSVAGREEQFFGPGTRLTVL.

The rearrangement uses TRBV29-1 and TRBJ2-3, with D possibly TRBD1 on 6 matching bases. V was cut by 7 bases and J by 0 bases, with 17 bases left in between. CDR3 length: 15 residues. Germline V gene lookup returns CDR1 SQVTM and CDR2 ANQGSEA. Here the CDR3 reads CSAHLGQSSTDTQYF. DNA for the CDR3: TGCAGCGCTCACCTAGGACAGTCTAGCACAGATACGCAGTATTTT.

This clone appeared a few times. In nucleotides, the CDR3 is TGCGCCAGCAGCTTGGCTCCAGGAGGGGCCAACGTCCTGACTTTC. This gives the protein CASSLAPGGANVLTF. The V call is TRBV5-1, the J call TRBJ2-6; no clear D gene. This CDR3 is 15 amino acids long. CDR1 is SGHRS, CDR2 YFSETQ, per germline. Trimming pared 0 bases from V and 4 bases from J, leaving 8 bases between.

The chain uses TRBV5-1 and TRBJ2-2; a weak D match, TRBD2 (6 bases). Trimming removed 4 bases at V and 0 bases at J, with 16 bases between. There are 17 residues in the CDR3. Germline V gene data show CDR1 as SGHRS and CDR2 as YFSETQ. This chain's CDR3 is CASSPLRTTSNTGELFF. In nucleotides, the CDR3 is TGCGCCAGCAGCCCTTTACGGACTACGTCGAACACCGGGGAGCTGTTTTTT.

The CDR3 is CASSAQGATDTQYF. DNA of the CDR3: TGTGCCAGCAGCGCACAGGGGGCCACAGATACGCAGTATTTT. The chain joins TRBV9 to TRBJ2-3; 9 positions agree with TRBD1. The CDR3 runs to 14 residues. V was pared by 3 bases and J by 2 bases, with 1 base of the junction left unmatched. The germline CDR1 and CDR2 sequences are SGDLS and YYNGEE.